Shown below are 2 T cell receptor beta chains from a single sample sequenced in a study of Graves' ophthalmopathy and Graves' hyperthyroidism. The TCR beta CDR3 regions underwent amplification from RNA transcripts. Scientists carried out first-round RT-PCR using HTBI primers and then a second-round multiplex PCR. TCRdb recomputed calls from the multiplex PCR reads with MiXCR, one row per CDR3 protein. This table has a few hundred thousand distinct CDR3 sequences, approximately 35% appearing once. Sequenced sample: peripheral blood or thyroid tissue (not recorded which). The source of these receptors is an adult man with Graves' hyperthyroidism.

In this sample, this clonotype turned up many times. V is TRBV29-1 and J is TRBJ1-2, with D uncertain. Germline lookup yields CDR1 SQVTM and CDR2 ANQGSEA. This CDR3 is built from 12 residues. Trimming left V 0 bases short and J 8 bases short, with 10 bases between. The CDR3 loop reads CSVEEQSMGYTF. The CDR3 region has the DNA TGCAGCGTTGAAGAACAGTCGATGGGCTACACCTTC.

On this clonotype itself: This may stem from a read error, because a much larger clone lies one nucleotide away. The chain recombines TRBV7-9 with TRBJ1-4; 9 bases fit TRBD1. This CDR3 is built from 14 residues. Germline V gene sequence: CDR1 SEHNR, CDR2 FQNEAQ (reference sequence). CDR3 sequence: CASSPGTGRGKLLF. DNA for the CDR3: TGTGCCAGCAGCCCAGGGACAGGGCGGGGAAAACTGCTTTTT.